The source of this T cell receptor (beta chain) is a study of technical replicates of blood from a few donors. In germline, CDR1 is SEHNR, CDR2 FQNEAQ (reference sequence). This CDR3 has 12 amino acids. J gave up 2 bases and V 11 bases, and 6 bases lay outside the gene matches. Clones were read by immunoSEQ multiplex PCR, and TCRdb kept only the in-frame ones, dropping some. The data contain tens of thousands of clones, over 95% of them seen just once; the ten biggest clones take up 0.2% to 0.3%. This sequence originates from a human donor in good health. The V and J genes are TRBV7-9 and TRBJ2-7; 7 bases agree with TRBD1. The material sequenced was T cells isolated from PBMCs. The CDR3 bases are TGTGCCGCCGGACAGGCCACCTACGAGCAGTACTTC. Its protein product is CAAGQATYEQYF.